This TCR beta chain came from a study of tissue T cells after allogeneic stem cell transplantation. Study results and caveats: Limitations included a small, clinically heterogeneous cohort and limited sampling depth.

The sample holds one count of this clone. The target antigen is unknown. Mouse gene names and germline throughout. The read comes to an end 1 residue before the CDR3 does, leaving the germline J gene to fill in the end. Time point specified: mouse harvest day 14 after allogeneic transplant. The graft held 10^6 splenic CD5+ T cells and 10^7 T-cell-depleted bone marrow cells. Mice had MHC-mismatched B6 into BALB/c GVHD, sampled day 7 or 14. The CDR3 is 13 residues long. Germline CDR1 and CDR2: SNHLY and FYNGKV (reference sequence). V dropped 3 bases and J dropped 6 bases, with 10 bases sitting between them. Clones were sequenced by immunoSEQ multiplex PCR, and TCRdb holds only the in-frame ones, with some missing. The table has about 5,700 clones, 45% seen once.

Input material: gut tissue. V is TRBV3 and J is TRBJ2-5; maybe TRBD1 (6 bases). The TCR comes from a female BALB/c mouse given C57BL/6 T cells with graft-versus-host disease after an allogeneic hematopoietic cell transplant. The CDR3 sequence: CASSLGQGDTQYF. CDR3 DNA (partial): TGTGCCAGCAGCTTGGGCCAGGGGGACACCCAGTAC.